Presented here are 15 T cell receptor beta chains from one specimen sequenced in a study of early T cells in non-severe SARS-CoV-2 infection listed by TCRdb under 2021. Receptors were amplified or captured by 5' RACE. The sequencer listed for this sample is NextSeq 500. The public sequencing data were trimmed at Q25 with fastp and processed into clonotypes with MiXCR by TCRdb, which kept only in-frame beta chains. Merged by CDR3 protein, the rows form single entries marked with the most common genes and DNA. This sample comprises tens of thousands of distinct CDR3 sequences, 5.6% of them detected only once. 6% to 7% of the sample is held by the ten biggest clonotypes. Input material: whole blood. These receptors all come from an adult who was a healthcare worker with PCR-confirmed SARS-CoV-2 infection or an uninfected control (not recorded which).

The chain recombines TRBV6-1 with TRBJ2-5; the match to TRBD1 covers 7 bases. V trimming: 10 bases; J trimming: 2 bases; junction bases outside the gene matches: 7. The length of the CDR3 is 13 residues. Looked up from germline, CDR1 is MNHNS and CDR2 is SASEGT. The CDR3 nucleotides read TGTGCCAACAGACAGGGTTCTCAAGAGACCCAGTACTTC. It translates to CANRQGSQETQYF.

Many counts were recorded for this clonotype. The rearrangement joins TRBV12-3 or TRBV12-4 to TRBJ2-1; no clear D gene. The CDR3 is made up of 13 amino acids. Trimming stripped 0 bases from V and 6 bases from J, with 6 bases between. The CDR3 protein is CASSLAMSNEQFF. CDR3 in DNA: TGTGCCAGCAGTTTAGCGATGTCCAATGAGCAGTTCTTC.

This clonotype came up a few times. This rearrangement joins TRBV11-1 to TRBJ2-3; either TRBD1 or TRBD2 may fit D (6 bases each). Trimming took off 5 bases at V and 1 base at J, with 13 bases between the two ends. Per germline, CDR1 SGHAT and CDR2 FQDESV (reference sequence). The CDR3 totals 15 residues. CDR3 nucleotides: TGTGCCAGCAGCGCAGGAGGGGGTCGCACAGATACGCAGTATTTT. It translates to CASSAGGGRTDTQYF.

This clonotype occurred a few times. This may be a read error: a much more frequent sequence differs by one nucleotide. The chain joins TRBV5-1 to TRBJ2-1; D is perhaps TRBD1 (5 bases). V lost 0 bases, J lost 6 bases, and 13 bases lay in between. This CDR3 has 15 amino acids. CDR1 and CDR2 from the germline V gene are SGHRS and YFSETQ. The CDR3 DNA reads TGCGCCAGCAGCTTGGATTCAGGGCACTGCAATGAGCAGTTCTTC. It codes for CASSLDSGHCNEQFF.

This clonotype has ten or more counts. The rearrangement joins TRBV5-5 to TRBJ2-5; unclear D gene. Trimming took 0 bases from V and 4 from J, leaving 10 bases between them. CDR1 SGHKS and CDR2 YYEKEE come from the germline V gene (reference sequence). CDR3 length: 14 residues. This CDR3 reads CASSLDGWGETQYF. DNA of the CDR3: TGTGCCAGCAGCTTGGATGGCTGGGGAGAGACCCAGTACTTC.

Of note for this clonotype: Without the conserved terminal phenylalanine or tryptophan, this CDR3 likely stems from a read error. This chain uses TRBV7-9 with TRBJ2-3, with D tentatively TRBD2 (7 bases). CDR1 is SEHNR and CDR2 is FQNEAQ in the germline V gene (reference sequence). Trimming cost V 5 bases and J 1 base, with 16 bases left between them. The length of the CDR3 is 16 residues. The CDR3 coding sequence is TGTGCCAGCAGCCCGGGGGGCAGGGCCGGCACAGATACGCAGTATTCT. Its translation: CASSPGGRAGTDTQYS.

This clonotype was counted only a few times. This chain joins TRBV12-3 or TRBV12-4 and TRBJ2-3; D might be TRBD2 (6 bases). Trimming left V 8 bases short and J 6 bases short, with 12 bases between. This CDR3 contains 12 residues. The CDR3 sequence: CASGTVPDTQYF. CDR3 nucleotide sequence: TGTGCCAGCGGGACTGTCCCGGATACGCAGTATTTT.

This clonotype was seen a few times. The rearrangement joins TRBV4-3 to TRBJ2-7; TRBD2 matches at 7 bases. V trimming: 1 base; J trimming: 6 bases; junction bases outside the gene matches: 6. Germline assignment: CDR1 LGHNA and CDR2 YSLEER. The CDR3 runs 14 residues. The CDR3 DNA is TGCGCCAGCAGCCAAGCCCAGGGACTATCCGAGCAGTACTTC. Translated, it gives CASSQAQGLSEQYF.

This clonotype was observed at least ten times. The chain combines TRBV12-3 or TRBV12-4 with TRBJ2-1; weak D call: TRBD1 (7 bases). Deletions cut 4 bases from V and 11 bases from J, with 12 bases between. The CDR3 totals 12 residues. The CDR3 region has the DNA TGTGCCAGCAGTTCCGCAGGGGGGAAGCAGTTCTTC. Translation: CASSSAGGKQFF.

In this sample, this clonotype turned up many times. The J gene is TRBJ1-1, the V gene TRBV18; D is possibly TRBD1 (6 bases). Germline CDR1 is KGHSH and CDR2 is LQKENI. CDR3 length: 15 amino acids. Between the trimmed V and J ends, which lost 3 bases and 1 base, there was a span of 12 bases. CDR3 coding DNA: TGTGCCAGCTCACCCCTGACAGGCGGGAACACTGAAGCTTTCTTT. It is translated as CASSPLTGGNTEAFF. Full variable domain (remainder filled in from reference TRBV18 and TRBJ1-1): NAGVMQNPRHLVRRRGQEARLRCSPMKGHSHVYWYRQLPEEGLKFMVYLQKENIIDESGMPKERFSAEFPKEGPSILRIQQVVRGDSAAYFCASSPLTGGNTEAFFGQGTRLTVV.

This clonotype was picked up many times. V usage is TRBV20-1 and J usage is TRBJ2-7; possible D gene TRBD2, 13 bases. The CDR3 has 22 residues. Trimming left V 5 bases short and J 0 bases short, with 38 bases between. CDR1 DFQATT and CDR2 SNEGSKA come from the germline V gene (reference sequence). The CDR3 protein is CSAGRDRGRPGTSGDRSYEQYF. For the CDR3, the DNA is TGCAGTGCTGGCCGGGACAGGGGGCGACCCGGGACTAGCGGGGACCGCTCCTACGAGCAGTACTTC.

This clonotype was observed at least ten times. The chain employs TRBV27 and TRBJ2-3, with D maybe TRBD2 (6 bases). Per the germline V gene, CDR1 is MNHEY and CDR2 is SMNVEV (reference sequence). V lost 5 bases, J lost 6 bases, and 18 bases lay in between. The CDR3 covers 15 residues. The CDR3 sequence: CASSGVGGRGDTQYF. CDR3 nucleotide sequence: TGTGCCAGCAGTGGGGTGGGGGGTAGAGGGGATACGCAGTATTTT.

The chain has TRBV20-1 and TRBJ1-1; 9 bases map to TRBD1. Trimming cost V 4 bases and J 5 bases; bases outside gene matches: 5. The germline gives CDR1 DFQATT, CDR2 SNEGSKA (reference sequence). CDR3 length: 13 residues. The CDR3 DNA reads TGCAGTGCTAAACAGGGGGCGCGAACTGAAGCTTTCTTT. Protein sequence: CSAKQGARTEAFF.

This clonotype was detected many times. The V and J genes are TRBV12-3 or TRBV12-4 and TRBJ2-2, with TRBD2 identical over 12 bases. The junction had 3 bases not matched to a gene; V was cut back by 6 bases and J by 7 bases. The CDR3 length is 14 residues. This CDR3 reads CASRSSGRVGELFF. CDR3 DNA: TGTGCCAGCAGATCTAGCGGGAGGGTCGGGGAGCTGTTTTTT.

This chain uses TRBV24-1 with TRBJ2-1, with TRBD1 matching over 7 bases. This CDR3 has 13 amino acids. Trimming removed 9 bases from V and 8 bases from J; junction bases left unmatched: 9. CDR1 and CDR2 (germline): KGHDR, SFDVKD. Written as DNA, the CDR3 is TGTGCCACCGCCGGGACAGTGCATTATGAGCAGTTCTTC. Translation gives CATAGTVHYEQFF.